The next 29 T cell receptor beta chains were all read from a single sample in a study of T cell repertoires in cytomegalovirus infection. Their antigens are not known. Via MiXCR, TCRdb re-called the reads, giving one row per CDR3 protein. The sample yields hundreds of thousands of distinct CDR3 sequences, approximately 33% seen once. This specimen consisted of cultured CD8+ T cells from PBMCs, obtained from culture after CMV antigen stimulation. The receptors were gathered from a human donor in good health (CMV status not recorded). Some clones in this sample may be carry-over from other donors' samples.

This clonotype was detected many times. The genes are TRBV6-1 and TRBJ2-2; tentatively, D is TRBD2 (6 bases). Germline lookup yields CDR1 MNHNS and CDR2 SASEGT. V was shortened by 1 base and J by 6 bases, with 9 bases between the two germline ends. The CDR3 covers 14 residues. The CDR3 bases are TGTGCCAGCAGTGAAGGCGGAGGGGCCGGGGAGCTGTTTTTT. Translated, it gives CASSEGGGAGELFF.

CDR3 nucleotides: TGCGCCAGCAGCCAAGTAACGACGGATATGGGACTAGTATACAATGAGCAGTTCTTC. Translating gives CASSQVTTDMGLVYNEQFF. The chain joins TRBV4-1 to TRBJ2-1, with 8 positions matching TRBD2. The CDR3 runs to 19 residues. J was trimmed by 4 bases and V by 1 base; bases with no gene match: 15. The germline V gene has CDR1 MGHRA and CDR2 YSYEKL.

This clonotype has a handful of counts. This chain connects TRBV19 to TRBJ2-1, with 9 bases matching TRBD2. Germline V gene lookup returns CDR1 LNHDA and CDR2 SQIVND (reference sequence). The CDR3 loop spans 13 amino acids. The trim removed 3 bases at V and 9 bases at J, leaving 3 bases unmatched. For the CDR3, the DNA is TGTGCCAGTAGTATGCGGGGGGGCAGTGAGCAGTTCTTC. Amino acid sequence: CASSMRGGSEQFF. Drawing the rest from reference TRBV19 and TRBJ2-1, the complete variable domain is DGGITQSPKYLFRKEGQNVTLSCEQNLNHDAMYWYRQDPGQGLRLIYYSQIVNDFQKGDIAEGYSVSREKKESFPLTVTSAQKNPTAFYLCASSMRGGSEQFFGPGTRLTVL.

This clonotype was found many times. The V and J genes are TRBV7-2 and TRBJ2-3; the match to TRBD2 covers 8 bases. V shed 5 bases and J 2 bases; nucleotides not matched to a gene: 15. There are 18 residues in the CDR3. Germline CDR1 SGHTA, CDR2 FQGNSA. The CDR3 region is CASSPGLDRGGLTDTQYF. Written as DNA, the CDR3 is TGTGCCAGCAGCCCTGGACTCGATCGCGGGGGGCTCACAGATACGCAGTATTTT.

CDR3 bases: TGTGCCAGCAGCTCCGGGACAGGGAAGGAATTGGGGAACAATGAGCAGTTCTTC. Its protein product is CASSSGTGKELGNNEQFF. The chain has TRBV7-9 and TRBJ2-1; 9 nucleotides agree with TRBD1. Germline-derived CDR1 and CDR2 are SEHNR and FQNEAQ (reference sequence). This CDR3 region has 18 residues. The trim removed 4 bases at V and 5 bases at J, leaving 15 bases unmatched.

Only a few counts were recorded for this clonotype. J is TRBJ1-5 and V is TRBV23-1; no firm D call. TRBV23-1 is flagged as an ORF with uncertain function. V shed 0 bases and J shed 3 bases, with 9 bases lying between them. The CDR3 totals 15 residues. The CDR3 sequence is CASSQSKHLNQPQHF. In DNA form, the CDR3 reads TGCGCCAGCAGTCAATCTAAGCACCTCAATCAGCCCCAGCATTTT.

There are many counts of this clonotype. The J gene is TRBJ2-3, the V gene TRBV7-8; TRBD2 agrees at 11 bases. The ends lost 6 bases at V and 1 base at J; junction bases unmatched: 9. There are 17 residues in the CDR3. Germline CDR1 and CDR2: SGHVS and FQNEAQ. The CDR3 reads CASSSSGGWSGTDTQYF. In DNA form, the CDR3 reads TGTGCCAGCAGTTCTAGCGGGGGGTGGTCCGGCACAGATACGCAGTATTTT.

The V call is TRBV15, the J call TRBJ2-6; 7 bases fit TRBD1. This CDR3 comprises 19 residues. Germline CDR1 is LNHNV and CDR2 is YYDKDF (reference sequence). J was trimmed by 0 bases and V by 2 bases; bases with no gene match: 10. CDR3 loop: CATSRLKWDRPSGANVLTF. CDR3 bases: TGTGCCACCAGCAGACTAAAATGGGACAGACCCTCTGGGGCCAACGTCCTGACTTTC.

Concerning this clonotype itself: It may be a read error: a sequence one base away is much more abundant. The rearrangement links TRBV12-3 or TRBV12-4 to TRBJ2-5, with D unclear. Trimming shortened V by 3 bases and J by 2 bases, and 7 bases separated the two germline ends. The CDR3 covers 13 residues. The chain's CDR3 is CASSFTWQETQYF. CDR3 in DNA: TGTGCCAGCAGTTTCACATGGCAAGAGACCCAGTACTTC.

This rearrangement joins TRBV28 to TRBJ1-5; D not certain. The germline V gene has CDR1 MDHEN and CDR2 SYDVKM. The CDR3 runs to 12 residues. Trimming removed 6 bases at V and 6 bases at J, with 9 bases between. The CDR3 is CASSGEPQPQHF. In DNA form, the CDR3 reads TGTGCCAGCAGCGGGGAGCCTCAGCCCCAGCATTTT.

This clonotype came up a few times. The chain recombines TRBV7-9 with TRBJ1-2; the match to TRBD1 covers 7 bases. The V segment lost 3 bases and the J segment 7 bases; nucleotides outside the gene matches: 14. CDR1 is SEHNR, CDR2 FQNEAQ, per germline (reference sequence). The CDR3 spans 16 residues. The CDR3: CASSLVTGSLGSGYTF. The CDR3 bases are TGTGCCAGCAGCTTGGTGACAGGGAGTCTCGGGAGTGGCTACACCTTC.

The J gene is TRBJ1-1, the V gene TRBV28; D is possibly TRBD1 (6 bases). The ends were cut back, 6 bases at V and 3 bases at J, with 17 bases in the middle. Looked up from germline, CDR1 is MDHEN and CDR2 is SYDVKM. There are 15 residues in the CDR3. The CDR3 is CASRMTGRRDTEAFF. Written as DNA, the CDR3 is TGTGCCAGCAGAATGACAGGAAGAAGGGACACTGAAGCTTTCTTT.

This clonotype was detected only a few times. This rearrangement joins TRBV29-1 to TRBJ1-1; D call uncertain. Per the germline V gene, CDR1 is SQVTM and CDR2 is ANQGSEA. The CDR3 runs to 11 residues. V was clipped by 1 base and J by 11 bases, with 11 bases between them. The CDR3 DNA is TGCAGCGTTGAAGGGGGAACCGATGCTTTCTTT. This codes for CSVEGGTDAFF.

This chain connects TRBV10-3 to TRBJ1-2; D is ambiguous. The germline V gene has CDR1 ENHRY and CDR2 SYGVKD. The ends were cut back, 1 base at V and 1 base at J, with 16 bases in the middle. The length of the CDR3 is 17 residues. The CDR3 DNA reads as TGTGCCATCAGTGAGTGGCACACTGGATTCGATAACTATGGCTACACCTTC. This gives the protein CAISEWHTGFDNYGYTF.

This clonotype was counted only a few times. This sequence joins TRBV12-3 or TRBV12-4 and TRBJ2-1; D is undetermined. CDR3 size: 13 residues. The V end lost 5 bases, the J end lost 4 bases, and 9 bases lay between the germline ends. DNA for the CDR3: TGTGCCAGCAGTCCCTTGATTTACAATGAGCAGTTCTTC. Protein product: CASSPLIYNEQFF.

The chain links TRBV2 to TRBJ2-1, with D unresolved. Germline V CDR1 and CDR2: SNHLY, FYNNEI. The CDR3 consists of 10 residues. V shed 11 bases and J shed 7 bases, with 9 bases lying between them. Here the CDR3 DNA reads TGTGCCCGTCGCAGTAATGAGCAGTTCTTC. It yields the protein CARRSNEQFF. Full variable domain (missing parts from reference TRBV2 and TRBJ2-1): EPEVTQTPSHQVTQMGQEVILRCVPISNHLYFYWYRQILGQKVEFLVSFYNNEISEKSEIFDDQFSVERPDGSNFTLKIRSTKLEDSAMYFCARRSNEQFFGPGTRLTVL.

V and J are TRBV19 and TRBJ2-1, with 8 positions matching TRBD2. Germline lookup yields CDR1 LNHDA and CDR2 SQIVND (reference sequence). The CDR3 is made up of 18 amino acids. J was trimmed by 1 base and V by 8 bases; bases with no gene match: 16. Written as DNA, the CDR3 is TGTGCCAGTCTCCCCCGGGGGAGCGGGGGAGCTTCCTACAATGAGCAGTTCTTC. Translating it yields CASLPRGSGGASYNEQFF.

V gene TRBV12-3 or TRBV12-4 combines with J gene TRBJ2-1, with 8 bases fitting TRBD1. The CDR3 has 14 amino acids. Germline trimming cut 6 bases from V and 5 bases from J; bases unmatched to any gene: 6. Here the CDR3 DNA reads TGTGCCAGCAGGGAGACAGGGGCAGACAATGAGCAGTTCTTC. Protein sequence: CASRETGADNEQFF.

Note on this clonotype: A much larger clone is a single base away; this may be a read error. This chain connects TRBV7-9 to TRBJ2-3, with D uncertain. Per the germline V gene, CDR1 is SEHNR and CDR2 is FQNEAQ (reference sequence). The CDR3 consists of 12 residues. CDR3 region: CVSGGITDTQYF. The CDR3 DNA reads as TGTGTCAGTGGTGGGATCACAGATACGCAGTATTTT.

The V call is TRBV10-3, the J call TRBJ1-1; D is undetermined. The CDR3 is 11 residues long. Germline CDR1 reads ENHRY; CDR2 reads SYGVKD. The V end was cut by 10 bases, the J end by 1 base, with 7 bases between. The CDR3 loop is CATTTNTEAFF. The CDR3 coding sequence is TGTGCCACCACGACGAACACTGAAGCTTTCTTT.

The V gene is TRBV5-4, the J gene TRBJ1-1; no reliable D call. V was shortened by 5 bases and J by 2 bases, with 7 bases between the two germline ends. Germline CDR1 and CDR2: SGHNT and YYREEE (reference sequence). This CDR3 comprises 12 residues. The CDR3 sequence is CASRQANTEAFF. The CDR3 nucleotides are TGTGCCAGCAGGCAGGCCAACACTGAAGCTTTCTTT.

This clonotype was counted ten times or more. V and J are TRBV6-6 and TRBJ1-5; weak D call: TRBD1 (5 bases). The CDR3 length is 14 residues. In germline, CDR1 is MNHNY, CDR2 SVGAGI (reference sequence). The ends were cut back, 6 bases at V and 0 bases at J, with 9 bases in the middle. The CDR3 is CASRTDYSNQPQHF. The CDR3 DNA sequence: TGTGCCAGCAGGACAGATTATAGCAATCAGCCCCAGCATTTT.

The CDR3 here is CASSPGRFARYGYTF. The CDR3 bases are TGCGCCAGCAGCCCGGGACGGTTCGCTCGTTATGGCTACACCTTC. This sequence joins TRBV4-1 and TRBJ1-2; TRBD1 is a possible D gene (5 bases). V lost 4 bases and J 5 bases, leaving 17 bases between the germline ends. Per the germline V gene, CDR1 is MGHRA and CDR2 is YSYEKL. The CDR3 has 15 residues.

The genes are TRBV4-2 and TRBJ2-7; D gene ambiguous. V lost 0 bases and J lost 4, with 7 bases in between. The CDR3 spans 13 residues. Germline CDR1 is LGHNA and CDR2 is YNFKEQ. The CDR3 sequence: CASSQDQLYEQYF. Written as DNA, the CDR3 is TGTGCCAGCAGCCAAGATCAGTTATACGAGCAGTACTTC.

The genes are TRBV7-9 and TRBJ2-5, with D unresolved. The CDR3 loop spans 12 amino acids. From germline, CDR1 is SEHNR and CDR2 FQNEAQ (reference sequence). Trimming removed 5 bases from V and 7 bases from J, with 11 bases in between. The DNA of the CDR3 is TGTGCCAGCAGCCCGCCGTGGGGGACCCAGTACTTC. Translated, it gives CASSPPWGTQYF.

This clonotype was counted a few times. This chain joins TRBV7-9 and TRBJ1-4, with a weak D call TRBD1 (5 bases). Trimming pared 11 bases from V and 8 bases from J, leaving 18 bases between. The germline CDR1 and CDR2 sequences are SEHNR and FQNEAQ (reference sequence). The CDR3 is made up of 13 amino acids. The CDR3 DNA is TGTGCCGCAGCTACGGGGGAGATCGAAAAACTGTTTTTT. Translating gives CAAATGEIEKLFF.

The V call is TRBV27, the J call TRBJ2-7; 7 bases agree with TRBD1. The CDR3 covers 13 residues. Trimming at V came to 10 bases and at J to 2 bases, leaving 8 bases not matched to a gene. CDR1 and CDR2 (germline): MNHEY, SMNVEV (reference sequence). In nucleotides, the CDR3 is TGTGCCACCATGGGGGACAGTCCCTACGAGCAGTACTTC. This translates into CATMGDSPYEQYF.

In this sample, this clonotype turned up a few times. The chain has TRBV6-1 and TRBJ1-1; perhaps TRBD1 as D (6 bases). The V end was cut by 5 bases, the J end by 0 bases, with 19 bases between. Germline V lookup: CDR1 MNHNS, CDR2 SASEGT. There are 17 residues in the CDR3. The CDR3 region is CASSFYRDKVLNTEAFF. The CDR3 bases are TGTGCCAGCAGTTTTTACCGGGACAAGGTTTTGAACACTGAAGCTTTCTTT.

This clonotype turned up a few times. The gene calls are TRBV4-2 and TRBJ2-3, with 10 bases aligning to TRBD2. Trimming took 0 bases from V and 4 from J; bases not matched to a gene: 4. Germline values: CDR1 LGHNA, CDR2 YNFKEQ. This CDR3 is built from 16 residues. The CDR3 sequence: CASSQEASGGPDTQYF. The CDR3 DNA sequence: TGTGCCAGCAGCCAAGAAGCTAGCGGGGGCCCAGATACGCAGTATTTT.